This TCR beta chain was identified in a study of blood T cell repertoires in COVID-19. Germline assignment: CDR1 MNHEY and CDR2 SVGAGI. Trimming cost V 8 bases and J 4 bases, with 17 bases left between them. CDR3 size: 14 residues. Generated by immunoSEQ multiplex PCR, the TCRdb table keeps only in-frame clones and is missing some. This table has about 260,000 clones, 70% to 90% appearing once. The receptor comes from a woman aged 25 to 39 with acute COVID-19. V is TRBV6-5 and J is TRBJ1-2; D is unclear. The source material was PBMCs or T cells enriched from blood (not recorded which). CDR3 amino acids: CASGEAVGSYGYTF. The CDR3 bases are TGTGCCAGCGGAGAGGCGGTGGGTTCCTATGGCTACACCTTC.